Listed here are 8 T cell receptor beta chains from one sample, sequenced in a study of patients and donors after allogeneic stem cell transplantation. One entry per CDR3 protein results from TCRdb running MiXCR on the RT-PCR reads. The sample carries approximately 430,000 distinct CDR3 sequences, 16% recorded once. The source material was blood, either unsorted or a sorted T cell fraction (not recorded which). The receptors come from a human donor who was either an allogeneic HSCT recipient or a stem cell or donor lymphocyte infusion donor (not recorded which). It is not recorded whose cells these are; they may come from a transplant donor.

The chain has TRBV2 and TRBJ2-3; D is undetermined. Germline CDR1 SNHLY, CDR2 FYNNEI. V was cut by 3 bases and J by 0 bases, with 10 bases left in between. This CDR3 contains 15 residues. The CDR3 here is CASSEHGPSTDTQYF. CDR3 in DNA: TGTGCCAGCAGTGAGCACGGCCCTAGCACAGATACGCAGTATTTT.

The genes are TRBV19 and TRBJ2-2; no clear D. The V end lost 3 bases, the J end lost 0 bases, and 5 bases lay between the germline ends. Germline V CDR1 and CDR2: LNHDA, SQIVND (reference sequence). The CDR3 is made up of 14 amino acids. CDR3 sequence: CASSIRANTGELFF. The CDR3 bases are TGTGCCAGTAGTATTCGCGCGAACACCGGGGAGCTGTTTTTT.

The table lists this clonotype with a few counts. This chain links TRBV7-9 with TRBJ2-3, with D maybe TRBD2 (5 bases). Trimming left V 1 base short and J 8 bases short, with 13 bases between. This CDR3 contains 14 residues. Germline V lookup: CDR1 SEHNR, CDR2 FQNEAQ (reference sequence). The chain's CDR3 is CASSLGPSGGTQYF. CDR3 bases: TGTGCCAGCAGCTTAGGCCCCTCAGGAGGTACGCAGTATTTT.

This chain connects TRBV24-1 to TRBJ2-1, with 12 positions matching TRBD2. CDR3 length: 17 residues. Per germline, CDR1 KGHDR and CDR2 SFDVKD. J was trimmed by 4 bases and V by 4 bases; bases with no gene match: 7. In nucleotides, the CDR3 is TGTGCCACCAGTGACGCCGGACTAGCGGGGTTTTACAATGAGCAGTTCTTC. Translation: CATSDAGLAGFYNEQFF.

In its sample, this clonotype was seen many times. The rearrangement joins TRBV28 to TRBJ1-5, with D uncertain. Per the germline V gene, CDR1 is MDHEN and CDR2 is SYDVKM. V lost 4 bases to trimming and J lost 0 bases, with 16 bases between them. The CDR3 length is 17 residues. This CDR3 is CASSSLVAIDSNQPQHF. In nucleotides, the CDR3 is TGTGCCAGCAGTTCGCTCGTGGCCATTGATAGCAATCAGCCCCAGCATTTT.

CDR3 DNA sequence: TGTGCCAGCAGCTCGATGGGAGGGAACACCGGGGAGCTGTTTTTT. Translating gives CASSSMGGNTGELFF. The chain links TRBV3-1 to TRBJ2-2, with a possible D match to TRBD2 (6 bases). Germline values: CDR1 LGHDT, CDR2 YNNKEL (reference sequence). This CDR3 has 15 residues. Trimming stripped 5 bases from V and 1 base from J, with 11 bases between.

In DNA form, the CDR3 reads TGTGCCAGCAGCCGGTTTGAGGGGGCGGAATTTGAAGCTTTCTTT. It codes for CASSRFEGAEFEAFF. This chain connects TRBV14 to TRBJ1-1; 7 bases align to TRBD1. The J segment lost 7 bases and the V segment lost 4 bases, leaving 12 bases of the junction unmatched. The CDR3 is 15 amino acids. Germline lookup yields CDR1 SGHDN and CDR2 FVKESK.

This chain joins TRBV3-1 and TRBJ2-2; D gene ambiguous. CDR3 length: 16 amino acids. Germline values: CDR1 LGHDT, CDR2 YNNKEL (reference sequence). With 0 bases removed from V and 4 bases from J, the gap between germline ends came to 12 bases. The CDR3 reads CASSQDLMMGTGELFF. CDR3 nucleotides: TGTGCCAGCAGCCAAGATCTTATGATGGGCACCGGGGAGCTGTTTTTT.